This T cell receptor beta chain was profiled in a study of early T cells in non-severe SARS-CoV-2 infection. Study in general: The chains were unpaired, and the sequenced material was bulk RNA from unsorted whole blood. General study results and limits: Anti-spike CD8 specificities were favored by VDJdb matching, whose results missed private and CD4 specificities.

The germline gives CDR1 MDHEN, CDR2 SYDVKM. This CDR3 region has 15 residues. Trimming cost V 1 base and J 3 bases, with 13 bases left between them. Individual cDNA molecules each received unique molecular identifiers attached to them. From the 5' RACE reads, TCRdb called clonotypes with MiXCR, one entry per CDR3 protein. The sample yields tens of thousands of distinct CDR3 sequences, about 12% seen once. Only a few counts were recorded for this clonotype. Its specificity is unknown. This clonotype originated in an adult who was a healthcare worker with PCR-confirmed SARS-CoV-2 infection or an uninfected control (not recorded which). The specimen was whole blood. The V call is TRBV28, the J call TRBJ2-7, with D perhaps matching TRBD2 (6 bases). CDR3 in DNA: TGTGCCAGCAGTTTATTTGCCCCGGAGGGCTACGAGCAGTACTTC. This translates into CASSLFAPEGYEQYF.